These T cell receptor beta chains were read from a single sample in a study of cytomegalovirus exposure and HLA in healthy donors. Assay: immunoSEQ multiplex PCR; the TCRdb copy retains only in-frame clones and omits some. The repertoire holds about 180,000 clones, with about 82% as singletons. Source material: PBMCs. The receptors stem from a woman aged 25 to 45 in good health and CMV-seronegative. The CDR3 runs from the conserved cysteine through the conserved F or W. The D gene is left open where the match is weak. Only some rows state a clone size, as once, few, many or a class for expanded clones.

TRBJ2-5	NA	TRBV9	TRBD2	CASSGASGRGETQYF
TRBJ1-6	NA	TRBV6-1	NA	CASSELEAPLHF
TRBJ1-1	NA	TRBV12-5	TRBD1	CASGSHLPGQGAGGTEAFF
TRBJ1-4	NA	TRBV30	NA	CAWSHGVGRLEKLFF
TRBJ1-1	few	TRBV10-3	NA	CAISEEGRIIWAEAFF
TRBJ2-5	NA	TRBV2	NA	CATKEQGLQETQYF
TRBJ1-4	NA	TRBV25-1	NA	CASSEPRMGSYLNEKLFF
TRBJ2-1	NA	TRBV5-1	NA	CASSLLAMSSYNEQFF
TRBJ1-2	NA	TRBV4-3	NA	CASSQDRAPNYGYTF
TRBJ1-1	once	TRBV5-8	TRBD1	CASGSPGTGYVLREAFF
TRBJ1-5	NA	TRBV10-2	NA	CASSTDSIDQPQHF
TRBJ2-1	NA	TRBV18	NA	CASSPPVRELRRGEQFF
TRBJ2-1	once	TRBV6-1	NA	CATTPIGSSYNERFF
TRBJ1-1	NA	TRBV4-1	TRBD1	CASSRGPGQANTEAFF
TRBJ2-5	NA	TRBV5-5	TRBD2	CASSPGLAGGERTQYF
TRBJ2-2	once	TRBV6-5	NA	CASSKDREGAGELFF
TRBJ2-3	NA	TRBV4-1	TRBD2	CASSQQAGGTDTQYF
TRBJ1-2	NA	TRBV27	TRBD1	CASTPAGGGYGYTF
TRBJ2-2	NA	TRBV5-1	TRBD2	CASSLNRGGGTGELFF
TRBJ1-1	NA	TRBV6-5	TRBD1	CASSYFSGGKAFF
TRBJ1-4	few	TRBV19	TRBD1	CASSIGGQGGEKLFF
TRBJ2-1	NA	TRBV7-3	NA	CASSLQGYNEQFF
TRBJ2-3	NA	TRBV4-2	TRBD2	CASSQVAGTSRTDTQYF
TRBJ1-3	NA	TRBV6-1	NA	CASTGGLGNTIYF
TRBJ1-1	NA	TRBV9	TRBD1	CASSGTGSSEAFF
TRBJ2-3	NA	TRBV10-1	TRBD2	CASSEDGRGSTDTQYF
TRBJ1-3	once	TRBV5-4	NA	CASSLGTLGNTIYF
TRBJ1-1	NA	TRBV6-5	NA	CASSSLFGETEAFF
TRBJ1-1	NA	TRBV7-3	NA	CASSFNRETEAFF
TRBJ2-5	NA	TRBV7-9	TRBD2	CASSFGLAGEETQYF
TRBJ2-1	NA	TRBV5-4	TRBD2	CASSLVGRGAEQNEQFF
TRBJ1-2	NA	TRBV7-2	NA	CASSPVRQGGYTF
TRBJ2-7	NA	TRBV6-5	TRBD1	CASSYFGTGDGEQYF
TRBJ2-1	NA	TRBV7-8	TRBD1	CASSSDRVNEQFF
TRBJ1-3	NA	TRBV5-4	NA	CASSRDGGGNTIYF
TRBJ1-2	NA	TRBV28	NA	CASRNREGGYTF
TRBJ1-5	NA	TRBV2	TRBD1	CASTEGDRGAQPQHF
TRBJ1-1	NA	TRBV5-1	NA	CASSWASGSWTEAFF
TRBJ1-2	NA	TRBV19	NA	CASTGRGYGYTF
TRBJ1-1	NA	TRBV4-1	NA	CASSHSTAGMNTEAFF